This T cell receptor (beta chain) was identified during a study of cytomegalovirus exposure and HLA in healthy donors. Turning to the study itself: Within an early data release were roughly 90 million unique TCRs drawn from HLA-typed donors. Points from the study as a whole: Later analysis demonstrated an association between a missense DCLRE1C variant and TCR beta V- and J-gene trimming. Another analysis was done later, and it associated roughly 15,000 TCR beta sequences with HLA alleles at 0.05 false discovery rate. The study listed 150 to 200 cytomegalovirus-associated TCR beta chains.

A multiplex PCR was run with 60 Vbeta primers and 13 Jbeta primers. Profiling relied on immunoSEQ multiplex PCR, and the TCRdb table lists in-frame clones only, not all of them. The data hold 80,000 to 130,000 clones, with about 74% observed a single time. With 4 bases clipped from V and 4 bases from J, the junction kept 10 bases outside the gene matches. Germline V CDR1 and CDR2: LGHNA, YSLEER. The CDR3 consists of 15 residues. For this clone: Its cognate antigen is unknown.

This TCR came from a woman in her late teens or twenties in good health and CMV-seropositive. The source material was PBMCs. This rearrangement joins TRBV4-3 to TRBJ2-7, with 7 bases matching TRBD1. DNA of the CDR3: TGCGCCAGCAGCCCAAATTCGGACAGGAGATACGAGCAGTACTTC. The encoded protein is CASSPNSDRRYEQYF.